This T cell receptor (beta chain) was sequenced for a study of HIV-infected patients and healthy controls. With respect to this clonotype: Its antigen is not known.

The CDR3 contains 18 residues. The trim removed 1 base at V and 4 bases at J, leaving 5 bases unmatched. The germline CDR1 and CDR2 sequences are LGHDT and YNNKEL (reference sequence). All unsorted peripheral T cells were captured because whole blood was used without fractionation. Study-wide results and limits: HIV+ repertoires were severely depleted of MAIT alpha-chain CDR3s, unlike healthy controls.

About 500 ng RNA was reverse transcribed with alpha and beta constant-region primers. Using multiplexing indices, alpha and beta chain libraries were generated apart by chain-specific third strand synthesis. TCRdb independently ran MiXCR on the 5' RACE reads; one entry per CDR3 protein. This sample carries about 17,000 distinct CDR3 sequences, about 5% of them seen once, and the ten largest clones take 1.5% to 2%. The receptor was derived from an adult in good health. The source material was blood. This chain connects TRBV3-1 to TRBJ2-3; 16 bases fit TRBD2. CDR3 region: CASSQAGLAGGPADTQYF. DNA of the CDR3: TGTGCCAGCAGCCAAGCGGGACTAGCGGGGGGGCCTGCAGATACGCAGTATTTT.